This T cell receptor (beta chain) was recovered during a study of blood T cell repertoires in COVID-19. This clone was seen more than once but under ten times. Sequencing used immunoSEQ multiplex PCR; TCRdb keeps in-frame clones, though not all of them. The sample has 220,000 or so clones; about 85% are singletons. The V gene lost 0 bases and the J gene lost 2 bases, with 8 bases spanning the gap. The germline V gene encodes CDR1 SEHNR and CDR2 FQNEAQ (reference sequence). This CDR3 comprises 14 residues. Sequencing was done on a sample of peripheral blood. The receptor was isolated from a woman aged 55-75 years who had recovered from COVID-19. The J gene is TRBJ2-7, the V gene TRBV7-9, with D perhaps TRBD2 (5 bases). CDR3 sequence: CASSLAQTTYEQYF. The DNA for the CDR3 is TGTGCCAGCAGCTTAGCACAGACTACCTACGAGCAGTACTTC.